This T cell receptor beta chain appears in the sequencing data of a study of response to subunit inactivated influenza vaccine. This CDR3 region has 15 residues. In germline, CDR1 is DFQATT, CDR2 SNEGSKA (reference sequence). V trimming: 0 bases; J trimming: 4 bases; junction bases outside the gene matches: 7. This clonotype occurred a few times. TCRdb re-derived calls from the RT-PCR reads in MiXCR, one entry per CDR3 protein. The top ten clones hold roughly a tenth of a sample with around 790,000 distinct CDR3 sequences, less than 25% of them seen once. The sample here was PBMCs from blood, taken roughly 5 days after vaccination. The chain couples TRBV20-1 to TRBJ2-5; the match to TRBD1 covers 8 bases. The sequence derives from a man in his fifties who received an inactivated influenza vaccine. DNA of the CDR3: TGCAGTGCTAGAGATGGGGGGACAGGAAGAGAGACCCAGTACTTC. This codes for CSARDGGTGRETQYF.